Listed here are 25 T cell receptor beta chains from one sample, sequenced in a study of cytomegalovirus exposure and HLA in healthy donors. The PCR ran on 60 Vbeta and 13 Jbeta primers. TCRdb keeps only in-frame clones here, not all; method: immunoSEQ multiplex PCR. This table holds about 160,000 clones, 68% found once. Sequencing was performed on PBMCs. The receptors shown here come from a woman between 35 and 50 years old in good health and CMV-seropositive.

The chain is built from TRBV7-2 and TRBJ2-3; possibly TRBD2 for D (7 bases). The germline V gene encodes CDR1 SGHTA and CDR2 FQGNSA. Trimming stripped 5 bases from V and 5 bases from J, with 17 bases between. CDR3 length: 15 amino acids. CDR3 in DNA: TGTGCCAGCAGCCCTCTGGTGGGGGGGCGAGATACGCAGTATTTT. As protein: CASSPLVGGRDTQYF.

The V call is TRBV27, the J call TRBJ2-7; a possible D gene is TRBD2 (6 bases). Germline loops: CDR1 MNHEY, CDR2 SMNVEV (reference sequence). There are 13 residues in the CDR3. Between the trimmed V and J ends, which lost 6 bases and 4 bases, there was a span of 13 bases. The CDR3 spells CASRRLGPYEQYF. In DNA, the CDR3 is TGTGCCAGCAGGCGACTAGGACCTTACGAGCAGTACTTC.

Points on this clone: The sample contains more than one DNA sequence encoding this CDR3. This chain joins TRBV6-1 and TRBJ2-5; TRBD1 is a possible D gene (5 bases). Trimming shortened V by 2 bases and J by 4 bases, and 5 bases separated the two germline ends. The CDR3 runs to 12 residues. Germline V CDR1 and CDR2: MNHNS, SASEGT. CDR3 loop: CASSERGETQYF. The CDR3 DNA sequence: TGTGCCAGCAGTGAAAGGGGAGAGACCCAGTACTTC.

This clone has only a few counts. The rearrangement links TRBV28 to TRBJ2-5; 7 bases match TRBD2. CDR1 and CDR2 (germline): MDHEN, SYDVKM. After removal of 2 bases from V and 1 base from J, the junction contained 4 bases not matched to a gene. This CDR3 is built from 15 residues. CDR3 in amino acids: CASSLPGGVQETQYF. CDR3 in DNA: TGTGCCAGCAGTTTACCGGGGGGTGTCCAAGAGACCCAGTACTTC.

The table lists this clone with a count of one. The V and J genes are TRBV7-2 and TRBJ1-6, with 7 bases identical to TRBD1. Trimming removed 2 bases from V and 7 bases from J; junction bases left unmatched: 5. The CDR3 extends over 15 amino acids. Germline CDR1 and CDR2: SGHTA and FQGNSA. The CDR3 region is CASSLTRDRNSPLHF. The DNA of the CDR3 is TGTGCCAGCAGCTTAACCCGGGACAGAAATTCACCCCTCCACTTT.

This chain joins TRBV19 and TRBJ2-5, with D perhaps matching TRBD1 (6 bases). The CDR3 covers 19 residues. Looked up from germline, CDR1 is LNHDA and CDR2 is SQIVND (reference sequence). Trimming took 5 bases from V and 1 from J, leaving 26 bases between them. The DNA for the CDR3 is TGTGCCAGTAGTCCAGACCCTCGGGGTGGCAGGGGAACCCAAGAGACCCAGTACTTC. As protein: CASSPDPRGGRGTQETQYF.

This sequence joins TRBV28 and TRBJ1-4; TRBD1 matches 9 bases. The CDR3 loop spans 14 amino acids. Germline V gene lookup returns CDR1 MDHEN and CDR2 SYDVKM. Germline trimming cut 8 bases from V and 14 bases from J; bases unmatched to any gene: 15. The CDR3, as DNA: TGTGCCAGCTCACTTACAGGGGGCCAAGGAACCCTGTTTTTT. Its translation: CASSLTGGQGTLFF.

The chain joins TRBV4-1 to TRBJ2-5, with 11 bases identical to TRBD2. The CDR3 is made up of 16 amino acids. The germline V gene has CDR1 MGHRA and CDR2 YSYEKL. V shed 2 bases and J 4 bases; nucleotides not matched to a gene: 6. This CDR3 reads CASSQPLAGGRETQYF. The DNA of the CDR3 is TGCGCCAGCAGCCAACCTTTAGCGGGGGGGCGAGAGACCCAGTACTTC.

The chain recombines TRBV28 with TRBJ2-7; D is unclear. CDR1 and CDR2 (germline): MDHEN, SYDVKM. Trimming removed 3 bases from V and 2 bases from J, with 11 bases in between. This CDR3 has 14 amino acids. The CDR3 nucleotides are TGTGCCAGCAGTTTGTTGGGCCCTGCCTACGAGCAGTACTTC. Protein: CASSLLGPAYEQYF.

The rearrangement uses TRBV7-8 and TRBJ2-6; the D gene is possibly TRBD2 (6 bases). In germline, CDR1 is SGHVS, CDR2 FQNEAQ. Trimming removed 3 bases at V and 0 bases at J, with 12 bases between. This CDR3 spans 17 amino acids. As DNA, the CDR3 is TGTGCCAGCAGCTTCGAGACTAGAAGCTCTGGGGCCAACGTCCTGACTTTC. Translated: CASSFETRSSGANVLTF.

The chain joins TRBV11-1 to TRBJ2-7, with D possibly matching TRBD2 (6 bases). V lost 3 bases to trimming and J lost 4 bases, with 10 bases between them. Germline V gene lookup returns CDR1 SGHAT and CDR2 FQDESV (reference sequence). The CDR3 consists of 13 residues. CDR3 bases: TGTGCCAGCAGCTTCGCGGGGTTATACGAGCAGTACTTC. This encodes CASSFAGLYEQYF.

V and J are TRBV9 and TRBJ2-7; TRBD1 agrees at 7 bases. V lost 0 bases to trimming and J lost 7 bases; unmatched junction nucleotides: 13. The CDR3 contains 16 residues. CDR1 SGDLS and CDR2 YYNGEE come from the germline V gene. The CDR3 region is CASSVDPTGSRREQYF. DNA of the CDR3: TGTGCCAGCAGCGTAGATCCGACAGGGAGTAGGAGAGAGCAGTACTTC.

This clone appeared a few times. This chain links TRBV11-3 with TRBJ2-7; 11 bases are shared with TRBD1. Germline trimming cut 5 bases from V and 4 bases from J; bases unmatched to any gene: 4. The CDR3 runs to 14 residues. CDR1 is SGHNT, CDR2 YENEEA, per germline. Written as DNA, the CDR3 is TGTGCCAGCAGCCCCGGACAGGGGGCTTACGAGCAGTACTTC. This codes for CASSPGQGAYEQYF.

The chain carries TRBV18 and TRBJ2-2; D call uncertain. With 1 base removed from V and 0 bases from J, the gap between germline ends came to 9 bases. The CDR3 length is 16 residues. Per germline, CDR1 KGHSH and CDR2 LQKENI. The CDR3, as DNA: TGTGCCAGCTCACCACAATCTTCAGCGAACACCGGGGAGCTGTTTTTT. Translating it yields CASSPQSSANTGELFF.

This clone was counted a few times. This chain uses TRBV2 with TRBJ2-1; D may be TRBD2 (5 bases). CDR1 and CDR2 from the germline V gene are SNHLY and FYNNEI. This CDR3 has 13 amino acids. V lost 4 bases and J lost 3, with 7 bases in between. CDR3 DNA sequence: TGTGCCAGCAGTGGGACTTTCTACAATGAGCAGTTCTTC. It translates to CASSGTFYNEQFF.

The chain links TRBV10-3 to TRBJ1-1, with 8 nucleotides matching TRBD1. CDR1 and CDR2 from the germline V gene are ENHRY and SYGVKD. The CDR3 sequence is 15 residues long. J was trimmed by 6 bases and V by 5 bases; bases with no gene match: 11. CDR3 nucleotide sequence: TGTGCCATCAGTACAAGGACAGGGCCCCTCTCTGAAGCTTTCTTT. Its protein product is CAISTRTGPLSEAFF.

V usage is TRBV9 and J usage is TRBJ2-1; D remains ambiguous. V shed 0 bases and J shed 5 bases, with 12 bases lying between them. This CDR3 region has 15 residues. Germline assignment: CDR1 SGDLS and CDR2 YYNGEE. The DNA for the CDR3 is TGTGCCAGCAGCGTAGACCCTACCTTAAACAATGAGCAGTTCTTC. Translating gives CASSVDPTLNNEQFF.

The chain is built from TRBV4-3 and TRBJ2-7; D not certain. The CDR3 sequence is 17 residues long. The germline V gene has CDR1 LGHNA and CDR2 YSLEER. V lost 0 bases to trimming and J lost 3 bases, with 18 bases between them. DNA for the CDR3: TGCGCCAGCAGCCAAGAACGGTCAGGCTTTTTTAACTACGAGCAGTACTTC. Translating gives CASSQERSGFFNYEQYF.

The chain uses TRBV18 and TRBJ2-3, with 11 bases matching TRBD1. J lost 4 bases, V lost 3 bases, and 6 bases had no gene match. The germline gives CDR1 KGHSH, CDR2 LQKENI. The CDR3 contains 16 residues. CDR3 in DNA: TGTGCCAGCTCACCGATTCCGGGACAGGGGGCAGATACGCAGTATTTT. It translates to CASSPIPGQGADTQYF.

The rearrangement uses TRBV18 and TRBJ1-5; no clear D. V was trimmed by 2 bases and J by 1 base, leaving 9 bases between them. Looked up from germline, CDR1 is KGHSH and CDR2 is LQKENI. The CDR3 sequence is 15 residues long. In nucleotides, the CDR3 is TGTGCCAGCTCACCAGGGGAGGGAAGCAATCAGCCCCAGCATTTT. It translates to CASSPGEGSNQPQHF.

This rearrangement joins TRBV2 to TRBJ1-3; 9 bases match TRBD1. V was pared by 6 bases and J by 3 bases, with 6 bases of the junction left unmatched. The CDR3 totals 15 residues. CDR1 SNHLY and CDR2 FYNNEI come from the germline V gene. CDR3 bases: TGTGCCAGCAGCGCACAGGGGGCTCTTGGAAACACCATATATTTT. Encoded protein: CASSAQGALGNTIYF.

This clone was observed once. The chain employs TRBV5-4 and TRBJ2-3, with 8 bases aligning to TRBD2. Germline loops: CDR1 SGHNT, CDR2 YYREEE (reference sequence). V lost 4 bases, J lost 3 bases, and 7 bases stayed unmatched. CDR3 size: 15 residues. CDR3 DNA: TGTGCCAGCAGCACCCGGGAGGGAGGGACAGATACGCAGTATTTT. This encodes CASSTREGGTDTQYF.

This clone was seen a handful of times. The V gene is TRBV5-8, the J gene TRBJ2-7, with 8 bases lining up with TRBD1. This CDR3 is built from 16 residues. CDR1 is SGHTS and CDR2 is YDEGEE in the germline V gene. Losses at the gene ends were 0 bases for V and 5 bases for J; bases not matched to a gene: 10. The CDR3 loop reads CASSLAVWTGTNEQYF. CDR3 sequence (DNA): TGTGCCAGCAGCTTGGCCGTTTGGACAGGGACCAACGAGCAGTACTTC.

This clone appeared a few times. The chain combines TRBV6-5 with TRBJ2-6; D uncertain. The ends were cut back, 8 bases at V and 1 base at J, with 9 bases in the middle. CDR1 and CDR2 (germline): MNHEY, SVGAGI. The CDR3 has 14 amino acids. The CDR3 sequence: CASRPRSGANVLTF. The CDR3, as DNA: TGTGCCAGCCGACCGAGGTCTGGGGCCAACGTCCTGACTTTC.

The V and J genes are TRBV29-1 and TRBJ2-3; 8 positions agree with TRBD2. CDR3 length equals 15 residues. The V gene end was trimmed by 0 bases and the J gene end by 9 bases; junction bases not matched to a gene: 11. Germline loops: CDR1 SQVTM, CDR2 ANQGSEA. The CDR3 reads CSVEDGGGGLLTQYF. CDR3 sequence (DNA): TGCAGCGTTGAAGATGGTGGCGGGGGGCTCCTCACGCAGTATTTT.